A selection of T cell receptor beta chains follows, all from one sample in a study of vaccination and CD4 T cells after COVID-19. These receptors are not linked to any known antigen. Using its own MiXCR run on the PCR reads, TCRdb lists one record per CDR3 protein. Here the sample spans about 16,000 distinct CDR3 sequences, about two fifths being singletons. What was sequenced was CD4+ T cells from blood, cultured in vitro. All receptors derive from a human donor who had recovered from COVID-19. CDR3s include the opening cysteine and the closing phenylalanine or tryptophan. The order of the fields is V gene, J gene, CDR3 length, D gene, clone size, CDR3 DNA, CDR3 protein. The D gene is left open where the match is weak. Size is omitted from some rows. Given values are once, few, many or a class for expanded clones.

v_call: TRBV7-9
j_call: TRBJ2-7
cdr3_length: 13
d_call: TRBD1
clone_size: NA
cdr3_nt: TGTGCCAGCGCGCCGGGACAGGGTTACGAGCAGTACTTC
cdr3_aa: CASAPGQGYEQYF

v_call: TRBV20-1
j_call: TRBJ2-1
cdr3_length: 15
d_call: NA
clone_size: few
cdr3_nt: TGCAGTGCTAGAGATCCGGCGCGTTCCTACAATGAGCAGTTCTTC
cdr3_aa: CSARDPARSYNEQFF

v_call: TRBV7-4
j_call: TRBJ2-1
cdr3_length: 15
d_call: NA
clone_size: few
cdr3_nt: TGTGCCAGCAGCGTCGGTCCCTCGGTCTACAATGAGCAGTTCTTC
cdr3_aa: CASSVGPSVYNEQFF

v_call: TRBV20-1
j_call: TRBJ2-5
cdr3_length: 15
d_call: NA
clone_size: NA
cdr3_nt: TGCAGTGCTCCACGGCTGGGGGCCCAACAAGAGACCCAGTACTTC
cdr3_aa: CSAPRLGAQQETQYF

v_call: TRBV12-3/TRBV12-4
j_call: TRBJ1-1
cdr3_length: 14
d_call: NA
clone_size: few
cdr3_nt: TGTGCCAGCACACAGCGACCTAGATCCACTGAAGCTTTCTTT
cdr3_aa: CASTQRPRSTEAFF

v_call: TRBV6-5
j_call: TRBJ1-2
cdr3_length: 20
d_call: NA
clone_size: NA
cdr3_nt: TGTGCCAGCAGTTACCGAACCGCCTCGGACAGAGCCAAATGGAGCTATGGCTACACCTTC
cdr3_aa: CASSYRTASDRAKWSYGYTF

v_call: TRBV27
j_call: TRBJ2-7
cdr3_length: 13
d_call: NA
clone_size: medium-sized
cdr3_nt: TGTGCCAGCAGTGGTGGGAGCTCCTACGAGCAGTACTTC
cdr3_aa: CASSGGSSYEQYF

v_call: TRBV15
j_call: TRBJ1-3
cdr3_length: 15
d_call: NA
clone_size: NA
cdr3_nt: TGTGCCACCAGCAGAGATAGGCGCTCTGGAAACACCATATATTTT
cdr3_aa: CATSRDRRSGNTIYF

v_call: TRBV6-5
j_call: TRBJ2-5
cdr3_length: 16
d_call: TRBD2
clone_size: NA
cdr3_nt: TGTGCCAGCAGTTACTCCAGGCTAGCGGTCTCGGAGACCCAGTACTTC
cdr3_aa: CASSYSRLAVSETQYF

v_call: TRBV7-2
j_call: TRBJ1-1
cdr3_length: 14
d_call: NA
clone_size: NA
cdr3_nt: TGTGCCAGCAGCTTTTCTACAGGGAACACTGAAGCTTTCTTT
cdr3_aa: CASSFSTGNTEAFF

v_call: TRBV12-3/TRBV12-4
j_call: TRBJ1-5
cdr3_length: 14
d_call: NA
clone_size: NA
cdr3_nt: TGTGCCAGCAGTTTAATGGGGGGAGGTCAGCCCCAGCATTTT
cdr3_aa: CASSLMGGGQPQHF

v_call: TRBV24-1
j_call: TRBJ1-3
cdr3_length: 14
d_call: NA
clone_size: NA
cdr3_nt: TGTGCCACCAGTGAGGACGGGACTGGAAACACCATATATTTT
cdr3_aa: CATSEDGTGNTIYF

v_call: TRBV6-1
j_call: TRBJ2-7
cdr3_length: 15
d_call: TRBD1
clone_size: NA
cdr3_nt: TGTGCCAGCAGGGAACTCGGGACAGGGTTTTACGAGCAGTACTTC
cdr3_aa: CASRELGTGFYEQYF

v_call: TRBV5-4
j_call: TRBJ1-1
cdr3_length: 14
d_call: NA
clone_size: NA
cdr3_nt: TGTGCCAGCAGCGGCCCTCGTGGCGGAACTGAAGCTTTCTTT
cdr3_aa: CASSGPRGGTEAFF

v_call: TRBV7-2
j_call: TRBJ2-5
cdr3_length: 15
d_call: TRBD2
clone_size: few
cdr3_nt: TGTGCCAGCAGCTTCAGCGGGGGAAAGGGGGAGACCCAGTACTTC
cdr3_aa: CASSFSGGKGETQYF

v_call: TRBV20-1
j_call: TRBJ1-1
cdr3_length: 16
d_call: NA
clone_size: NA
cdr3_nt: TGCAGTGCTAGAGATGCGGTTTTAGGGGCGAGAACTGAAGCTTTCTTT
cdr3_aa: CSARDAVLGARTEAFF

v_call: TRBV7-2
j_call: TRBJ2-1
cdr3_length: 14
d_call: NA
clone_size: NA
cdr3_nt: TGTGCCAGCAGCTTGCCCATCAAGGACAATGAGCAGTTCTTC
cdr3_aa: CASSLPIKDNEQFF

v_call: TRBV6-2/TRBV6-3
j_call: TRBJ1-5
cdr3_length: 17
d_call: NA
clone_size: few
cdr3_nt: TGTGCCAGCAGCCTACTGACGGACGCCTTAAGCAATCAGCCCCAGCATTTT
cdr3_aa: CASSLLTDALSNQPQHF

v_call: TRBV6-1
j_call: TRBJ1-2
cdr3_length: 16
d_call: NA
clone_size: NA
cdr3_nt: TGTGCCAGCAATAGGGATATCGGGGGCAGCTTCTATGGCTACACCTTC
cdr3_aa: CASNRDIGGSFYGYTF

v_call: TRBV27
j_call: TRBJ2-2
cdr3_length: 15
d_call: TRBD1
clone_size: once
cdr3_nt: TGTGCCAGCAGTTTTGGACAGGGGGATACCGGGGAGCTGTTTTTT
cdr3_aa: CASSFGQGDTGELFF

v_call: TRBV2
j_call: TRBJ1-5
cdr3_length: 15
d_call: NA
clone_size: NA
cdr3_nt: TGTGCCAGCAGTGTTCTTGGGGCAGGCAATCAGCCCCAGCATTTT
cdr3_aa: CASSVLGAGNQPQHF

v_call: TRBV11-2
j_call: TRBJ1-5
cdr3_length: 15
d_call: NA
clone_size: NA
cdr3_nt: TGTGCCAGCAGCTTAGGGCCGAATAGCAATCAGCCCCAGCATTTT
cdr3_aa: CASSLGPNSNQPQHF

v_call: TRBV6-1
j_call: TRBJ1-2
cdr3_length: 12
d_call: NA
clone_size: NA
cdr3_nt: TGTGCCAGCAGTGAAGTGAGCTATGGCTACACCTTC
cdr3_aa: CASSEVSYGYTF

v_call: TRBV10-1
j_call: TRBJ2-7
cdr3_length: 17
d_call: TRBD2
clone_size: NA
cdr3_nt: TGCGCCAGCAGTGAGACCCTACTAGCGGGAGCTATCTACGAGCAGTACTTC
cdr3_aa: CASSETLLAGAIYEQYF

v_call: TRBV11-2
j_call: TRBJ2-5
cdr3_length: 16
d_call: NA
clone_size: NA
cdr3_nt: TGTGCCAGCAGCTTAGGAGCATTTCCTGCTACGGAGACCCAGTACTTC
cdr3_aa: CASSLGAFPATETQYF

v_call: TRBV6-1
j_call: TRBJ2-3
cdr3_length: 15
d_call: TRBD1
clone_size: NA
cdr3_nt: TGTGCCAGCAGCCCAGGACAGGGGCGGACAGATACGCAGTATTTT
cdr3_aa: CASSPGQGRTDTQYF

v_call: TRBV5-1
j_call: TRBJ1-5
cdr3_length: 18
d_call: NA
clone_size: NA
cdr3_nt: TGCGCCAGCAGCTTGGGGACCCTGGATCGCTATAGCAATCAGCCCCAGCATTTT
cdr3_aa: CASSLGTLDRYSNQPQHF

v_call: TRBV6-1
j_call: TRBJ1-4
cdr3_length: 14
d_call: TRBD1
clone_size: NA
cdr3_nt: TGTGCCAGCAGTATTGACAGGGGCGGTGAAAAACTGTTTTTT
cdr3_aa: CASSIDRGGEKLFF

v_call: TRBV12-3/TRBV12-4
j_call: TRBJ1-2
cdr3_length: 12
d_call: NA
clone_size: NA
cdr3_nt: TGTGCCAGCAGTTTAGGCGTTTGGGGCTACACCTTC
cdr3_aa: CASSLGVWGYTF

v_call: TRBV6-1
j_call: TRBJ1-2
cdr3_length: 16
d_call: NA
clone_size: few
cdr3_nt: TGTGCCAGCAGTCGAACTACCCAGGAATCTAACTATGGCTACACCTTC
cdr3_aa: CASSRTTQESNYGYTF

v_call: TRBV20-1
j_call: TRBJ1-2
cdr3_length: 14
d_call: NA
clone_size: few
cdr3_nt: TGCAGTGCTAGAGGGGCCCATGGTGGACAAGGCTACACCTTC
cdr3_aa: CSARGAHGGQGYTF

v_call: TRBV29-1
j_call: TRBJ2-7
cdr3_length: 12
d_call: NA
clone_size: few
cdr3_nt: TGCAGCGCCGCCTGGGGGACCTACGAGCAGTACTTC
cdr3_aa: CSAAWGTYEQYF

v_call: TRBV19
j_call: TRBJ1-1
cdr3_length: 12
d_call: TRBD1
clone_size: NA
cdr3_nt: TGTGCCAGTAGGGACAGGACCCATGGGGCTTTCTTT
cdr3_aa: CASRDRTHGAFF

v_call: TRBV2
j_call: TRBJ2-3
cdr3_length: 13
d_call: NA
clone_size: NA
cdr3_nt: TGTGCCAGCAGTGATGGACGCACAGATACGCAGTATTTT
cdr3_aa: CASSDGRTDTQYF

v_call: TRBV30
j_call: TRBJ1-4
cdr3_length: 15
d_call: NA
clone_size: NA
cdr3_nt: TGTGCCTGGAGTGTAAAGGGGATTGGGTATGAAAAACTGTTTTTT
cdr3_aa: CAWSVKGIGYEKLFF

v_call: TRBV27
j_call: TRBJ2-5
cdr3_length: 15
d_call: TRBD2
clone_size: NA
cdr3_nt: TGTGCCAGCAGTTTATCGTATCGGGGGGGAAAGACCCAGTACTTC
cdr3_aa: CASSLSYRGGKTQYF

v_call: TRBV6-1
j_call: TRBJ1-1
cdr3_length: 15
d_call: NA
clone_size: NA
cdr3_nt: TGTGCCAGCAGTCCGGTTCGGGTCGGAGACACTGAAGCTTTCTTT
cdr3_aa: CASSPVRVGDTEAFF

v_call: TRBV15
j_call: TRBJ1-6
cdr3_length: 13
d_call: NA
clone_size: few
cdr3_nt: TGTGCCACCAGCCACCAGAATAATTCACCCCTCCACTTT
cdr3_aa: CATSHQNNSPLHF

v_call: TRBV28
j_call: TRBJ2-2
cdr3_length: 12
d_call: NA
clone_size: few
cdr3_nt: TGTGCCACCCACAGGAACACCGGGGAGCTGTTTTTT
cdr3_aa: CATHRNTGELFF

v_call: TRBV6-4
j_call: TRBJ1-2
cdr3_length: 14
d_call: NA
clone_size: few
cdr3_nt: TGTGCCATTAGGGGGAGGGGCCCCTACTATGGCTACACCTTC
cdr3_aa: CAIRGRGPYYGYTF

v_call: TRBV6-2/TRBV6-3
j_call: TRBJ2-5
cdr3_length: 12
d_call: NA
clone_size: NA
cdr3_nt: TGTGCCAGCAGTTACAGGGTTGAGACCCAGTACTTC
cdr3_aa: CASSYRVETQYF

v_call: TRBV7-3
j_call: TRBJ2-2
cdr3_length: 12
d_call: NA
clone_size: NA
cdr3_nt: TGTGCCAGCAGCTTAGACACCGGGGAGCTGTTTTTT
cdr3_aa: CASSLDTGELFF

v_call: TRBV5-1
j_call: TRBJ1-5
cdr3_length: 14
d_call: NA
clone_size: NA
cdr3_nt: TGCGCCAGCAGCCCCGACAGTAACAATCAGCCCCAGCATTTT
cdr3_aa: CASSPDSNNQPQHF

v_call: TRBV19
j_call: TRBJ2-6
cdr3_length: 18
d_call: TRBD1
clone_size: NA
cdr3_nt: TGTGCCAGTAACGGTCAGGTGGACAGGGTCTCTGGGGCCAACGTCCTGACTTTC
cdr3_aa: CASNGQVDRVSGANVLTF

v_call: TRBV27
j_call: TRBJ2-2
cdr3_length: 16
d_call: TRBD2
clone_size: few
cdr3_nt: TGTGCCAGCAGTACACGACTAGCGGGGAGGACCGGGGAGCTGTTTTTT
cdr3_aa: CASSTRLAGRTGELFF

v_call: TRBV15
j_call: TRBJ2-5
cdr3_length: 11
d_call: NA
clone_size: medium-sized
cdr3_nt: TGTGCCACCAGCAGAAGCGAGACCCAGTACTTC
cdr3_aa: CATSRSETQYF

v_call: TRBV20-1
j_call: TRBJ2-4
cdr3_length: 18
d_call: TRBD1
clone_size: NA
cdr3_nt: TGCAGTGCTAGAGATCGATCATCGACAGGGGTAGCCAAAAACATTCAGTACTTC
cdr3_aa: CSARDRSSTGVAKNIQYF

v_call: TRBV4-1
j_call: TRBJ1-5
cdr3_length: 15
d_call: NA
clone_size: NA
cdr3_nt: TGCGCCAGCAGCCAAGTTCGTGGTAGCAATCAGCCCCAGCATTTT
cdr3_aa: CASSQVRGSNQPQHF

v_call: TRBV9
j_call: TRBJ2-5
cdr3_length: 15
d_call: TRBD2
clone_size: NA
cdr3_nt: TGTGCCAGCAGCGTGGGGCCTAGCGGGGGAGAGACCCAGTACTTC
cdr3_aa: CASSVGPSGGETQYF

v_call: TRBV6-1
j_call: TRBJ1-2
cdr3_length: 13
d_call: NA
clone_size: few
cdr3_nt: TGTGCCACCACCGGACAAGTGACCTATGGCTACACCTTC
cdr3_aa: CATTGQVTYGYTF

v_call: TRBV30
j_call: TRBJ1-6
cdr3_length: 18
d_call: TRBD1
clone_size: NA
cdr3_nt: TGTGCCTGGAGTCGCCGGACAGGGTCGATCGACAATAATTCACCCCTCCACTTT
cdr3_aa: CAWSRRTGSIDNNSPLHF

v_call: TRBV11-1
j_call: TRBJ2-5
cdr3_length: 15
d_call: NA
clone_size: NA
cdr3_nt: TGTGCCAGCAGCCAACCAAAGGGCGGTTTAGAGACCCAGTACTTC
cdr3_aa: CASSQPKGGLETQYF

v_call: TRBV12-2
j_call: TRBJ2-7
cdr3_length: 15
d_call: NA
clone_size: once
cdr3_nt: TGTGCAAGTCGCTTTTTCCGGGACAGGAGATACGAGCAGTACTTC
cdr3_aa: CASRFFRDRRYEQYF

v_call: TRBV12-3/TRBV12-4
j_call: TRBJ1-1
cdr3_length: 15
d_call: NA
clone_size: NA
cdr3_nt: TGTGCCAGCAGTTTAGATGGCAGGGGAAACACTGAAGCTTTCTTT
cdr3_aa: CASSLDGRGNTEAFF

v_call: TRBV5-4
j_call: TRBJ2-5
cdr3_length: 16
d_call: NA
clone_size: few
cdr3_nt: TGTGCCAGCAGCTTGGCAGGTACGGGATCCCAAGAGACCCAGTACTTC
cdr3_aa: CASSLAGTGSQETQYF

v_call: TRBV2
j_call: TRBJ1-3
cdr3_length: 14
d_call: NA
clone_size: NA
cdr3_nt: TGTGCCACCACGACAGCTATCTCTGGAAACACCATATATTTT
cdr3_aa: CATTTAISGNTIYF

v_call: TRBV29-1
j_call: TRBJ2-5
cdr3_length: 13
d_call: NA
clone_size: NA
cdr3_nt: TGCAGCGTTGGGCAGCGGTTGGCGGAGACCCAGTACTTC
cdr3_aa: CSVGQRLAETQYF